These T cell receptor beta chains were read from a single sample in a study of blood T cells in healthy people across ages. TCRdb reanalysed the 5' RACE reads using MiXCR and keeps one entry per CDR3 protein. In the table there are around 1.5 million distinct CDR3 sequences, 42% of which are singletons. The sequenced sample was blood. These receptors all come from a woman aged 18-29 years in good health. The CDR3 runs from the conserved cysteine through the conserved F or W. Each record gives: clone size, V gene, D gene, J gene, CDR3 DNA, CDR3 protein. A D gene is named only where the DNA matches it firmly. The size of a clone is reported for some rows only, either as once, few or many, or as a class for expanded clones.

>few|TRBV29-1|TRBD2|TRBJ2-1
TGCAGCGCTGGGGGGACTAGCGGGGGGGTTAGCTCCTACAATGAGCAGTTCTTC
CSAGGTSGGVSSYNEQFF
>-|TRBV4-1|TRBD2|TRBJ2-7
TGCGCCAGCAGCCAAGTTAACAGCGGGAGGGACTACGAGCAGTACTTC
CASSQVNSGRDYEQYF
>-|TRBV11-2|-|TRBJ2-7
TGTGCCAGCAATCCCCCTTTTAGGGGCGAGCAGTACTTC
CASNPPFRGEQYF
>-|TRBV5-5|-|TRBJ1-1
TGTGCCAGCAGCCCTGAAGGCAGGGTGGGTCCTGAAGCTTTCTTT
CASSPEGRVGPEAFF
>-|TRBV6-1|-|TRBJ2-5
TGTGCCAGCAGTGAAGCGGGGACCGCGTACAATGAGCAGTACTTC
CASSEAGTAYNEQYF
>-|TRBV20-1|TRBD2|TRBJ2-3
TGCAGTGCTAGTTCCCTAGCGGAGACGGGAGATACGCAGTATTTT
CSASSLAETGDTQYF
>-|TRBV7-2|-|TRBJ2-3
TGTGCCAGCAGCTTAGGGTCCCTATGGGCAGATACGCAGTATTTT
CASSLGSLWADTQYF
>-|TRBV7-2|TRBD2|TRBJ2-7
TGTGCCAGCAGCTCGGGGACTAGCGGGACCCCGTACTTC
CASSSGTSGTPYF
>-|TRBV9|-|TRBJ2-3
TGTGCCAGCAAGGGGGGTCCAGATACGCAGTATTTT
CASKGGPDTQYF
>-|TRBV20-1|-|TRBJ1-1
TGCAGTGCCAAGGGGGAGACTGAAGCTTTCTTT
CSAKGETEAFF
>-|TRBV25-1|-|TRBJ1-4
TGTGCCAGCAGTCATAATCTGGAGGTTAATGAAAAACTGTTTTTT
CASSHNLEVNEKLFF
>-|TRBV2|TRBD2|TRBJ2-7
TGTGCCAGCAGGAACCGGGACTACTCCTACGAGCAGTACTTC
CASRNRDYSYEQYF
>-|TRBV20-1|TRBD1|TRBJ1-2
TGCAGTGCTAGGGGGACAGGGAGGGACTATGGCTACACCTTC
CSARGTGRDYGYTF
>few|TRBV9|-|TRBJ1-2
TGTGCCAGCAGCGCTAGACGAGGGACCGGAGAGGGCTATGGCTACACCTTC
CASSARRGTGEGYGYTF
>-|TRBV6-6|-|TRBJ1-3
TGTGCCACCAAGGCGGACTCTGGAAACACCATATATTTT
CATKADSGNTIYF
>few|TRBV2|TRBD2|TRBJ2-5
TGTGCCAGCAGTGCTTGGACTAGGGAAGAGACCCAGTACTTC
CASSAWTREETQYF
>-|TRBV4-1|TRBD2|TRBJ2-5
TGCGCCAGCAGCCGAAACGGACTAGCGGGTAACTACAATGAGCAGTACTTC
CASSRNGLAGNYNEQYF
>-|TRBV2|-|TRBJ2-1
TGTGCCAGCAGACTAGGGGGGTACAATGAGCAGTTCTTC
CASRLGGYNEQFF
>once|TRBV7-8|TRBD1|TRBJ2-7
TGTGCCAGCAGCTTAGTGACGGGACAGGGGGTTGACGAGCAGTACTTC
CASSLVTGQGVDEQYF
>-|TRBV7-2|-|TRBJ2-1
TGTGCCAGCAGCTTAGCCGTTGTCCCGGAGCAGTTCTTC
CASSLAVVPEQFF
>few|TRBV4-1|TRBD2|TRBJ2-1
TGCGCCAGCAGCCAAGATCAGGGCGGGAGAATCAATGAGCAGTTCTTC
CASSQDQGGRINEQFF
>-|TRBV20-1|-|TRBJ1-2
TGCAGTGCTAGAGATCGAGGCACTAACTATGGCTACACCTTC
CSARDRGTNYGYTF
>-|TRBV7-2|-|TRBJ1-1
TGTGCCAGCAGCTTAGAGGCTTCAAAAAACACTGAAGCTTTCTTT
CASSLEASKNTEAFF